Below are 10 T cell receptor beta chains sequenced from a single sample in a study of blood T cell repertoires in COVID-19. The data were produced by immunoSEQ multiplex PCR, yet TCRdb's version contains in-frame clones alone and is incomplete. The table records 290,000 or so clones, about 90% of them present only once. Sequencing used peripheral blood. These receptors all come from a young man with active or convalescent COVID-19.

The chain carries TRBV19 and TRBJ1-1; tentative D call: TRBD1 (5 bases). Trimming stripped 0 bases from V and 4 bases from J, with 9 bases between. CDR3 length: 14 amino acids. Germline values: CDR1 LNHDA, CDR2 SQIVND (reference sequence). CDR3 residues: CASSIEGGSTEAFF. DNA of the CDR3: TGTGCCAGTAGTATAGAGGGGGGGAGCACTGAAGCTTTCTTT.

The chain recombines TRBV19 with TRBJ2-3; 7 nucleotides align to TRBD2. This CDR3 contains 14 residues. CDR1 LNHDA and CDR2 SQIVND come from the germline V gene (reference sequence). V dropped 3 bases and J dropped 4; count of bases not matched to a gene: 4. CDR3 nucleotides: TGTGCCAGTAGTATGGGGGAGGGTGCAGATACGCAGTATTTT. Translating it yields CASSMGEGADTQYF.

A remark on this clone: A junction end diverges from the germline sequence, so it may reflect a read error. CDR3 nucleotides: TGTGCCACCAGTAGAGGGACATTCGAGAACACTGAAGCTTTCTTT. It codes for CATSRGTFENTEAFF. This rearrangement joins TRBV15 to TRBJ1-1, with D possibly TRBD1 on 6 matching bases. The germline CDR1 and CDR2 sequences are LNHNV and YYDKDF (reference sequence). CDR3 length equals 15 residues.

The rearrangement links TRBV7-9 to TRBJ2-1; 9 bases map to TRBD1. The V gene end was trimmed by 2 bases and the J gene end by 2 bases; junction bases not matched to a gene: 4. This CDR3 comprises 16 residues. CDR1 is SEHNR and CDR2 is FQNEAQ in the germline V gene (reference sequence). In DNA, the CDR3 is TGTGCCAGCAGCTTACTCGGGACAGGGCCCTACAATGAGCAGTTCTTC. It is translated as CASSLLGTGPYNEQFF.

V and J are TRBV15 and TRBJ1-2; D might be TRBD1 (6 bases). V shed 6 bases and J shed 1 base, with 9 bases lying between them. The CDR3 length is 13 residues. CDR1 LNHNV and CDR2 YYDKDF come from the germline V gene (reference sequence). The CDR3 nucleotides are TGTGCCACCAGGGACAGACTTAACTATGGCTACACCTTC. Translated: CATRDRLNYGYTF.

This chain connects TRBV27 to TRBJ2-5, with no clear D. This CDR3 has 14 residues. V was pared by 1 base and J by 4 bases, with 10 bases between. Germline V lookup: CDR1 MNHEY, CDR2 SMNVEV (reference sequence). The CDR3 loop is CASSLLGQLETQYF. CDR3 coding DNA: TGTGCCAGCAGTTTATTGGGCCAGTTAGAGACCCAGTACTTC.

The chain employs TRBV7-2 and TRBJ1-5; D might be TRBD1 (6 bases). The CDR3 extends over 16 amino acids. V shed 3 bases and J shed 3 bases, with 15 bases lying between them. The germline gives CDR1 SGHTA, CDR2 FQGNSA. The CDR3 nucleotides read TGTGCCAGCAGCTTTACTAGGGGGGGCCTCAATCAGCCCCAGCATTTT. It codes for CASSFTRGGLNQPQHF.

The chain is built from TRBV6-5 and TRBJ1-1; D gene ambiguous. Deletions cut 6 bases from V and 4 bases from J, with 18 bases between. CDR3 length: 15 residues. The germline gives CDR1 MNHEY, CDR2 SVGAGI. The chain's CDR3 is CASRPQEDVSTEAFF. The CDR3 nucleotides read TGTGCCAGCAGACCCCAGGAGGATGTGAGCACTGAAGCTTTCTTT.

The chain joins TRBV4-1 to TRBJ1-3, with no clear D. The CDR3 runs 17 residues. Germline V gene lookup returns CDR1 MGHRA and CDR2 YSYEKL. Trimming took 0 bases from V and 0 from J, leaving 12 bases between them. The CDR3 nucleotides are TGCGCCAGCAGCCAAGATCCCGGCCACTACTCTGGAAACACCATATATTTT. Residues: CASSQDPGHYSGNTIYF.

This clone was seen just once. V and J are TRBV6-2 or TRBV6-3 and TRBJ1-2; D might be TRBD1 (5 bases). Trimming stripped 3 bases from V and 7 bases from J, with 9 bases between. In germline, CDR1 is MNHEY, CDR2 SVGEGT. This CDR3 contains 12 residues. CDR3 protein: CASSYMTAGYTF. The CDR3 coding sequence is TGTGCCAGCAGTTATATGACAGCTGGCTACACCTTC.